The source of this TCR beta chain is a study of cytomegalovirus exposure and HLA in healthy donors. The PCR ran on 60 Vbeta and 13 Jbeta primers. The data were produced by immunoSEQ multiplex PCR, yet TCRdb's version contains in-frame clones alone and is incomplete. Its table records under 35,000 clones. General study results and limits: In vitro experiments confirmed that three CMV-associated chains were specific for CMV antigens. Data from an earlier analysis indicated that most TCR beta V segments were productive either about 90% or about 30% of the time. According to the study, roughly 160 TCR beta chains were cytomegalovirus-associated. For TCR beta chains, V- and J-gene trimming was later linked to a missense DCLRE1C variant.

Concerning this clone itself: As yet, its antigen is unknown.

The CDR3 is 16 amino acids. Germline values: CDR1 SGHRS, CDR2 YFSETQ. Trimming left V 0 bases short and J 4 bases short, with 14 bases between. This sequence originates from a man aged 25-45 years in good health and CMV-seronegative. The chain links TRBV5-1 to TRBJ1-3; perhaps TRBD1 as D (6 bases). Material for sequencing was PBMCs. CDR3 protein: CASSLGAWGHGNTIYF. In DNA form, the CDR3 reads TGCGCCAGCAGCTTGGGGGCTTGGGGGCACGGAAACACCATATATTTT.